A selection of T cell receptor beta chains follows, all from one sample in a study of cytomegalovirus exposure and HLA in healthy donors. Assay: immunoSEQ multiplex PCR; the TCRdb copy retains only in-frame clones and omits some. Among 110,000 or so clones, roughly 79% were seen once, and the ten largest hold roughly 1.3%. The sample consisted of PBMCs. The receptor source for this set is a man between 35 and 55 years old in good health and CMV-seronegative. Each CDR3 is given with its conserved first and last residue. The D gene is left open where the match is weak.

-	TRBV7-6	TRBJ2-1	CASSSPGGMNEQFF
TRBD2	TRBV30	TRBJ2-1	CAWSVGLAGGSSYNEQFF
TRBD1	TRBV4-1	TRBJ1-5	CASSQVAGTGTGYSNQPQHF
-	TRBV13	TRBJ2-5	CASSSLGGETQYF
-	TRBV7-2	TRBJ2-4	CASHSHPGDIQYF
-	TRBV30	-	CASDRGHLSSYEQYF
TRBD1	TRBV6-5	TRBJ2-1	CASSHRDRANEQFF
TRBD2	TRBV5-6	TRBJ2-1	CASSPRGAGVEQFF
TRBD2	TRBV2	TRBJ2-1	CASKILAGILNEQFF
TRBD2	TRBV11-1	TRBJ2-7	CASSSRGGRGEQYF
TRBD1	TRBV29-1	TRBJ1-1	CSVGDLGQDGLEAFF
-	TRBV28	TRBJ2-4	CASTQLAKNIQYF
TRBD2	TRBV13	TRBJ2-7	CASSRLAGTYEQYF
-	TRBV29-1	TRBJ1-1	CSVDYRANTEAFF
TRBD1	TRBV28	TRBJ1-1	CASSPDRENTEAFF
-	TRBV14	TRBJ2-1	CASSQDAAEYNEQFF
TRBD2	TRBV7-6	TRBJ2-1	CASSLQTSGPYNEQFF
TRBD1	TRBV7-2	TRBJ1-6	CASSTGTGSGYSPLHF
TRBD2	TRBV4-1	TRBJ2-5	CASSQAGTSVETQYF
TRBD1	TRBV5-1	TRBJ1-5	CASSLGTGNSNQPQHF
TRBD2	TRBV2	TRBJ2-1	CASSESGGLYNEQFF
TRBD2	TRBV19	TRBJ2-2	CASSRTAGGRTGELFF
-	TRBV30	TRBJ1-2	CAWSRWVGEDYGYTF
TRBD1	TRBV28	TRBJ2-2	CASSSYGDRGLTGELFF
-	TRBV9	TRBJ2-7	CASSALTEQYF
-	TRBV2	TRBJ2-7	CASSVGTTYEQYF
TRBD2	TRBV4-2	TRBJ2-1	CASSQVLGSGRAEGLHEQFF
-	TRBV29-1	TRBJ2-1	CSVEYSYNEQFF
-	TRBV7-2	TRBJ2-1	CASSLGRNEQFF
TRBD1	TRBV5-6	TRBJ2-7	CASSLAVTGLYEQYF
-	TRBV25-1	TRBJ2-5	CASSESGRGLGETQYF
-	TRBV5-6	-	CASSLYQTTSSYEQYF
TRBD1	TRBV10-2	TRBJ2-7	CASSAMTGSEQYF
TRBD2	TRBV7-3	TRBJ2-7	CASRSSGDYEQYF
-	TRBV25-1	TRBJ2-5	CASSERQGPLETQYF
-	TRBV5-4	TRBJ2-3	CASSTTQRSGADTQYF
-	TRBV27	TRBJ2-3	CASKVARNTDTQYF
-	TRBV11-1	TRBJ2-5	CASSLVRGAKETQYF
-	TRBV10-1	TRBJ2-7	CASSLNQGSEQYF
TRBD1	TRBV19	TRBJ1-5	CASSIYGQGGNQPQHF
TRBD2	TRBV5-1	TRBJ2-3	CASSFISGRETDTQYF
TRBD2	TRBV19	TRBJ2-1	CASSWTSGRAGLYNEQFF
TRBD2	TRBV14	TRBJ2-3	CASSLGASGWTDTQYF
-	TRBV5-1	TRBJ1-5	CASSNRCAQPQHF
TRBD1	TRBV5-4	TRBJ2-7	CASSWGTGNYEQYF
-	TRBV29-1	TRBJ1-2	CSVPGANYGYTF
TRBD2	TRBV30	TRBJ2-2	CAWSPTGLAGGDTGELFF
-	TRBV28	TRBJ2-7	CASSPGSAYEQYF
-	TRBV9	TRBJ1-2	CASSPRQNGPYGYTF
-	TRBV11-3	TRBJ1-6	CASRPNQGGNSPLHF